One and the same sample provided the 22 T cell receptor beta chains below, sequenced in a study of blood T cell repertoires in COVID-19. Profiled with immunoSEQ multiplex PCR; TCRdb holds only in-frame clones, not every one. The data contain 250,000 to 300,000 clones, roughly 80% of them seen just once; the ten biggest clones take up 5%. Sequencing input: PBMCs or T cells enriched from blood (not recorded which). The receptors originated from a man in his forties or fifties who had been exposed to COVID-19.

The rearrangement links TRBV19 to TRBJ2-1; D perhaps matches TRBD2 (6 bases). The V end lost 6 bases, the J end lost 15 bases, and 21 bases lay between the germline ends. The CDR3 is 13 residues long. From germline, CDR1 is LNHDA and CDR2 SQIVND (reference sequence). This CDR3 reads CASSPGVGYPGFF. Written as DNA, the CDR3 is TGTGCCAGTAGCCCGGGGGTGGGTTATCCGGGGTTCTTC.

This clone was detected only a few times. V and J are TRBV28 and TRBJ1-6, with a possible D match to TRBD1 (5 bases). This CDR3 comprises 13 residues. With 9 bases removed from V and 10 bases from J, the gap between germline ends came to 16 bases. Germline V CDR1 and CDR2: MDHEN, SYDVKM. This CDR3 is CASRTLQNSPLHF. The CDR3 DNA follows: TGTGCCAGTAGGACATTGCAGAACTCACCCCTCCACTTT.

This clone was detected only once. V is TRBV10-3 and J is TRBJ2-1; 7 positions match TRBD1. V lost 6 bases, J lost 10 bases, and 12 bases stayed unmatched. This CDR3 region has 14 residues. The germline CDR1 and CDR2 sequences are ENHRY and SYGVKD. The CDR3 loop reads CAISHDIGTVEQFF. In DNA, the CDR3 is TGTGCCATCAGCCACGATATTGGGACAGTCGAGCAGTTCTTC.

Concerning this clone itself: Mismatch with germline at one junction end may stem from a read error. The rearrangement uses TRBV7-7 and TRBJ2-1; TRBD1 agrees at 8 bases. The CDR3 loop spans 14 amino acids. Germline CDR1 and CDR2: SSHAT and FNYEAQ (reference sequence). The DNA for the CDR3 is TGTGCTAGCAGCTTAGACAGGGGAGTCAATGAGCAGTTCTTC. Translated: CASSLDRGVNEQFF.

V gene TRBV5-1 combines with J gene TRBJ1-1; no clear D. CDR3 size: 13 residues. CDR1 SGHRS and CDR2 YFSETQ come from the germline V gene. The V end was cut by 5 bases, the J end by 5 bases, with 13 bases between. This CDR3 reads CASRYFSGTEAFF. The CDR3 DNA sequence: TGCGCCAGCAGATATTTCTCGGGGACTGAAGCTTTCTTT.

The chain employs TRBV18 and TRBJ1-1; D is undetermined. CDR1 and CDR2 from the germline V gene are KGHSH and LQKENI. The CDR3 loop spans 14 amino acids. V lost 3 bases and J 3 bases, leaving 11 bases between the germline ends. CDR3 protein: CASSPGSGDTEAFF. The CDR3 bases are TGTGCCAGCTCACCGGGTTCCGGGGACACTGAAGCTTTCTTT.

The genes are TRBV5-4 and TRBJ2-1; D gene ambiguous. The CDR3 extends over 12 amino acids. V was clipped by 2 bases and J by 4 bases, with 4 bases between them. Germline CDR1 reads SGHNT; CDR2 reads YYREEE (reference sequence). The CDR3 DNA is TGTGCCAGCAGCTTCTCGTACAATGAGCAGTTCTTC. Its protein is CASSFSYNEQFF.

This chain connects TRBV6-1 to TRBJ1-1, with TRBD1 identical over 9 bases. V lost 2 bases and J lost 9; bases outside the gene matches: 16. This CDR3 is built from 17 residues. Germline CDR1 MNHNS, CDR2 SASEGT. The CDR3 loop reads CASSENMGTGRNPKAFF. The CDR3 DNA reads TGTGCCAGCAGTGAAAATATGGGGACAGGGAGAAATCCTAAAGCTTTCTTT.

This clone was seen more than once but under ten times. The chain recombines TRBV15 with TRBJ1-2; possibly TRBD1 for D (6 bases). Germline V CDR1 and CDR2: LNHNV, YYDKDF (reference sequence). With 1 base removed from V and 2 bases from J, the gap between germline ends came to 14 bases. The CDR3 has 16 residues. Here the CDR3 reads CATSRVGQNRNYGYTF. The CDR3 nucleotides read TGTGCCACCAGCAGAGTAGGACAGAATCGGAACTATGGCTACACCTTC.

The rearrangement links TRBV5-1 to TRBJ1-2; unclear D gene. This CDR3 is 13 amino acids long. Germline V gene data show CDR1 as SGHRS and CDR2 as YFSETQ. Trimming pared 1 base from V and 3 bases from J, leaving 7 bases between. In DNA, the CDR3 is TGCGCCAGCAGCTTGTCCACGGACTATGGCTACACCTTC. It specifies CASSLSTDYGYTF.

The chain employs TRBV9 and TRBJ1-6; the D gene is possibly TRBD1 (6 bases). This CDR3 has 14 residues. V lost 0 bases and J lost 8, with 9 bases in between. Looked up from germline, CDR1 is SGDLS and CDR2 is YYNGEE. CDR3 in DNA: TGTGCCAGCAGCGTAGAACAGGGCTATTCACCCCTCCACTTT. Encoded protein: CASSVEQGYSPLHF.

A note on this clone: The junction shows a germline mismatch at one end, possibly a read error. The rearrangement uses TRBV27 and TRBJ2-1, with 8 bases aligning to TRBD2. This CDR3 has 13 residues. In germline, CDR1 is MNHEY, CDR2 SMNVEV (reference sequence). The CDR3 reads CASAGGLYNGQFF. In DNA form, the CDR3 reads TGTGCCAGCGCGGGGGGCCTTTACAATGGGCAGTTCTTC.

V is TRBV7-9 and J is TRBJ1-2, with unresolved D. V was clipped by 5 bases and J by 0 bases, with 16 bases between them. CDR1 and CDR2 from the germline V gene are SEHNR and FQNEAQ (reference sequence). This CDR3 comprises 16 residues. The chain's CDR3 is CASSLLPGAANYGYTF. The CDR3 DNA reads TGTGCCAGCAGCCTCCTTCCCGGAGCAGCTAACTATGGCTACACCTTC. Drawing the rest from reference TRBV7-9 and TRBJ1-2, the complete variable domain is DTGVSQNPRHKITKRGQNVTFRCDPISEHNRLYWYRQTLGQGPEFLTYFQNEAQLEKSRLLSDRFSAERPKGSFSTLEIQRTEQGDSAMYLCASSLLPGAANYGYTFGSGTRLTVV.

The chain links TRBV6-5 to TRBJ1-1; a weak D match, TRBD1 (5 bases). The length of the CDR3 is 11 residues. Germline values: CDR1 MNHEY, CDR2 SVGAGI. The V end was cut by 4 bases, the J end by 8 bases, with 8 bases between. In nucleotides, the CDR3 is TGTGCCAGCAGTTTACGACAGGAAGCTTTCTTT. It is translated as CASSLRQEAFF.

The chain joins TRBV14 to TRBJ2-7; TRBD2 matches at 8 bases. The germline V gene encodes CDR1 SGHDN and CDR2 FVKESK. The CDR3 extends over 16 amino acids. V lost 1 base and J lost 5; bases outside the gene matches: 10. CDR3 sequence (DNA): TGTGCCAGCAGCCAAGTCAGGAGCGGGAGTATTGACGAGCAGTACTTC. It yields the protein CASSQVRSGSIDEQYF.

This rearrangement joins TRBV7-9 to TRBJ1-1; D might be TRBD1 (5 bases). Trimming removed 1 base from V and 4 bases from J, with 16 bases in between. The germline V gene encodes CDR1 SEHNR and CDR2 FQNEAQ (reference sequence). CDR3 length: 16 residues. In DNA, the CDR3 is TGTGCCAGCAGCTTAGAAAGTTGGGGTAGGGGCACTGAAGCTTTCTTT. Its protein product is CASSLESWGRGTEAFF.

This clone occurred a few times. This chain links TRBV7-8 with TRBJ2-2; D call uncertain. The CDR3 covers 15 residues. Germline V gene sequence: CDR1 SGHVS, CDR2 FQNEAQ. The V gene lost 2 bases and the J gene lost 4 bases, with 11 bases spanning the gap. CDR3 amino acids: CASSLLTDFTGELFF. The DNA for the CDR3 is TGTGCCAGCAGCTTACTCACAGATTTCACCGGGGAGCTGTTTTTT.

The rearrangement links TRBV13 to TRBJ2-1; possibly TRBD1 for D (6 bases). The V gene's germline CDR1 is PRHDT and CDR2 FYEKMQ (reference sequence). The CDR3 totals 15 residues. V lost 3 bases and J lost 9, with 18 bases in between. The CDR3 coding sequence is TGTGCCAGCAGCTTGGGGGCCCCGCGTCGGGGTGAGCAGTTCTTC. This sequence encodes CASSLGAPRRGEQFF. Full variable domain (rest looked up from reference TRBV13 and TRBJ2-1): AAGVIQSPRHLIKEKRETATLKCYPIPRHDTVYWYQQGPGQDPQFLISFYEKMQSDKGSIPDRFSAQQFSDYHSELNMSSLELGDSALYFCASSLGAPRRGEQFFGPGTRLTVL.

This clone has just a few counts. V gene TRBV14 combines with J gene TRBJ1-2; D is uncertain. Germline V gene data show CDR1 as SGHDN and CDR2 as FVKESK. CDR3 length: 14 amino acids. With 1 base removed from V and 4 bases from J, the gap between germline ends came to 10 bases. DNA for the CDR3: TGTGCCAGCAGCCAAGTTGGCGGAGTCTATGGCTACACCTTC. This encodes CASSQVGGVYGYTF.

The V call is TRBV19, the J call TRBJ2-1, with D possibly being TRBD2 (6 bases). CDR3 size: 14 residues. V gave up 9 bases and J gave up 5 bases, with 17 bases separating them. Germline-derived CDR1 and CDR2 are LNHDA and SQIVND (reference sequence). The CDR3 here is CASEIGGNNNEQFF. The CDR3 DNA is TGTGCCAGCGAGATTGGGGGGAATAACAATGAGCAGTTCTTC.

J is TRBJ2-5 and V is TRBV5-6, with 8 nucleotides matching TRBD2. CDR1 and CDR2 (germline): SGHDT, YYEEEE. The CDR3 covers 15 residues. V lost 4 bases and J lost 5; bases outside the gene matches: 10. The CDR3 DNA is TGTGCCAGCAGCCCGGGAGGGCAGGGGACGGAGACCCAGTACTTC. Residues: CASSPGGQGTETQYF.

The chain employs TRBV5-4 and TRBJ2-7; D not resolved. The V end was cut by 0 bases, the J end by 3 bases, with 13 bases between. The CDR3 spans 15 residues. Germline V gene data show CDR1 as SGHNT and CDR2 as YYREEE (reference sequence). The CDR3 coding sequence is TGTGCCAGCAGCTTGGGGTCTAGTGCGTTCTACGAGCAGTACTTC. Translation: CASSLGSSAFYEQYF.